Sequencing of this T cell receptor (beta chain) was carried out in a study of response to subunit inactivated influenza vaccine. One entry per CDR3 protein, called by TCRdb with MiXCR from the RT-PCR reads. The sample contains about 570,000 distinct CDR3 sequences, about 11% of which appear only once. The ends were cut back, 3 bases at V and 1 base at J, with 9 bases in the middle. Germline lookup yields CDR1 KGHSH and CDR2 LQKENI. There are 14 residues in the CDR3. The data were also submitted as part of a second study, on T cells expressing NK-cell markers. That source notes: Generation of TCR beta cDNA was performed by 5'RACE template switching incorporating UMIs. In the group of eight sequenced donors, seven were HCMV-seropositive and one was seronegative. Dominant NKG2C+ clonotypes in a handful of donors made up about 1.0-7.0% of CD8+ T cells. These same clonotypes (in several donors) also led the CD3+CD56-NKG2C+ fraction. No clear determination of HCMV specificity was made for expanded NKG2C+ T cell clones.

This specimen consisted of PBMCs from blood, obtained on the day of vaccination. The J gene is TRBJ1-1, the V gene TRBV18; the D gene is possibly TRBD1 (6 bases). The sequence came from a man between 45 and 60 years old who received an inactivated influenza vaccine. The CDR3 loop reads CASSPGATNTEAFF. The CDR3 region has the DNA TGTGCCAGCTCACCGGGGGCTACGAACACTGAAGCTTTCTTT. Supplemented by reference TRBV18 and TRBJ1-1, the full variable domain reads NAGVMQNPRHLVRRRGQEARLRCSPMKGHSHVYWYRQLPEEGLKFMVYLQKENIIDESGMPKERFSAEFPKEGPSILRIQQVVRGDSAAYFCASSPGATNTEAFFGQGTRLTVV.